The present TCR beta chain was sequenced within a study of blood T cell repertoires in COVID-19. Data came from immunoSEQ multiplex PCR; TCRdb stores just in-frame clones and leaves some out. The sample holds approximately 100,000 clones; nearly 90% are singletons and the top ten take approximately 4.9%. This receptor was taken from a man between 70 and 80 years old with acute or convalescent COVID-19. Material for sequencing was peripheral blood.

As DNA, the CDR3 is TGTGCCAGTAGTCTACGGACTAGCGGGGGAACTGCATGGGAGACCCAGTACTTC. Protein product: CASSLRTSGGTAWETQYF. The rearrangement uses TRBV19 and TRBJ2-5; 13 bases fit TRBD2. V dropped 5 bases and J dropped 5; count of bases not matched to a gene: 14. CDR1 LNHDA and CDR2 SQIVND come from the germline V gene (reference sequence). This CDR3 spans 18 amino acids.